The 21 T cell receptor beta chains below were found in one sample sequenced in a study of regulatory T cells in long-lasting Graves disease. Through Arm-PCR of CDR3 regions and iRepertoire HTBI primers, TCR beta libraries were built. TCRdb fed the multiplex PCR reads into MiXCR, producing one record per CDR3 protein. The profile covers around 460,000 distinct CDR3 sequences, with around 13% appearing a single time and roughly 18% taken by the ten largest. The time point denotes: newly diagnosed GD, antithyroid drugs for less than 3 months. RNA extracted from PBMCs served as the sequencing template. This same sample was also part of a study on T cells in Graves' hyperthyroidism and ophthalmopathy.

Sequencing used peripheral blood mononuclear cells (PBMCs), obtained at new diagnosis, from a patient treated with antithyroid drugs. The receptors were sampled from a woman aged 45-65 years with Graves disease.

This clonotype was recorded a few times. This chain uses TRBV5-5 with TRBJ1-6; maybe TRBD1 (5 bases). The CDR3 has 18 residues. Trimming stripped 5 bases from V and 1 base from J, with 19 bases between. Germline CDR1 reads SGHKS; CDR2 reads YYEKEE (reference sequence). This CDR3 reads CASSFGVPGLSYNSPLHF. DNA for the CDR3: TGTGCCAGCAGTTTCGGAGTACCAGGGTTATCCTATAATTCACCCCTCCACTTT. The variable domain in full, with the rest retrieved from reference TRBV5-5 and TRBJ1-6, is DAGVTQSPTHLIKTRGQQVTLRCSPISGHKSVSWYQQVLGQGPQFIFQYYEKEERGRGNFPDRFSARQFPNYSSELNVNALLLGDSALYLCASSFGVPGLSYNSPLHFGNGTRLTVT.

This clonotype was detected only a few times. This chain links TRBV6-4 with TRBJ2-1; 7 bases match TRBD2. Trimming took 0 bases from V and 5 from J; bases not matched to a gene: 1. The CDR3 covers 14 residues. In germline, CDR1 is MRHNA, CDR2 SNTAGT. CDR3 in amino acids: CASSDSGGNNEQFF. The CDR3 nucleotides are TGTGCCAGCAGTGACTCGGGGGGGAACAATGAGCAGTTCTTC.

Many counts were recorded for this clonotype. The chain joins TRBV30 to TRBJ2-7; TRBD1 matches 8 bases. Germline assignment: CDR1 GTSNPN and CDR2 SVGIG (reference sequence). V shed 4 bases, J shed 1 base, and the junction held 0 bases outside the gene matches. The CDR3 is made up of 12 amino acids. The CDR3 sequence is CAWNRGSYEQYF. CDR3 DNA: TGTGCCTGGAACAGGGGGTCCTACGAGCAGTACTTC.

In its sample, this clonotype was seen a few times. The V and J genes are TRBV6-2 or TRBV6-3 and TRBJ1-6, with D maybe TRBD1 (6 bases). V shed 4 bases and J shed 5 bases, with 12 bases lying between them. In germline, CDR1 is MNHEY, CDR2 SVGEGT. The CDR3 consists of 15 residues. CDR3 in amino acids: CASSSSGQNNSPLHF. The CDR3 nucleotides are TGTGCCAGCAGTTCAAGCGGACAGAATAATTCACCCCTCCACTTT.

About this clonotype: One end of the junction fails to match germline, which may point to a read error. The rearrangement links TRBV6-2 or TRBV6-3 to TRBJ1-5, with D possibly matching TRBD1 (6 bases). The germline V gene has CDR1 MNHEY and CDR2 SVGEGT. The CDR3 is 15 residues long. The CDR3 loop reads CASSEPGAGNQLQHF. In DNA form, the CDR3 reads TGTGCCAGCAGTGAGCCGGGGGCGGGCAATCAGCTCCAGCATTTT.

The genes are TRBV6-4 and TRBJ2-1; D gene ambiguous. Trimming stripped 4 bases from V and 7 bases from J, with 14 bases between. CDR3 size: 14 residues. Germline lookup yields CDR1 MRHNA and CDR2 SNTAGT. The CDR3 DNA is TGTGCCAGCAGTGGGGCCCACGGATTGAATGAGCAGTTCTTC. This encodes CASSGAHGLNEQFF.

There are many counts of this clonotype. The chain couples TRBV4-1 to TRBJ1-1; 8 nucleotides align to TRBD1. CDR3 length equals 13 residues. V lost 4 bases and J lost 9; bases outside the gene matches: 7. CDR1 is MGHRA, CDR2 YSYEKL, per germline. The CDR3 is CASSPLWTGKAFF. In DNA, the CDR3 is TGCGCCAGCAGCCCACTTTGGACAGGGAAAGCTTTCTTT.

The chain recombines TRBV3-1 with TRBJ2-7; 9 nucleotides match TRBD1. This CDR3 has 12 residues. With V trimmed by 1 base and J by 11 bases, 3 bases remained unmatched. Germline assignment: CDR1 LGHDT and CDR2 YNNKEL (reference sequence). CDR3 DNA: TGTGCCAGCAGCCAAGGACAGGGGGATAAGTACTTC. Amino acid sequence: CASSQGQGDKYF.

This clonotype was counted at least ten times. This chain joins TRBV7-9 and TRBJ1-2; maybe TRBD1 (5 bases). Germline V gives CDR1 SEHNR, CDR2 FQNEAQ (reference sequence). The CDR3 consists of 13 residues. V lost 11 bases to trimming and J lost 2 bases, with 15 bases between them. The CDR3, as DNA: TGTGCCGGGAGCCACGGGGGAAACTATGGCTACACCTTC. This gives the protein CAGSHGGNYGYTF.

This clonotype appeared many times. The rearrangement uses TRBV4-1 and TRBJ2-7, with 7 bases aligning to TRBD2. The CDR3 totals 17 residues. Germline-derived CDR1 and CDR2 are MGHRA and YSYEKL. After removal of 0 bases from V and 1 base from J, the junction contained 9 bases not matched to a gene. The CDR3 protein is CASSQDGGGWRSYEQYF. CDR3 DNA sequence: TGCGCCAGCAGCCAAGATGGGGGGGGGTGGAGATCCTACGAGCAGTACTTC.

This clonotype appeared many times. DNA for the CDR3: TGTGCCAGCAGTTCTACTTGGGCGGGGGCCAACGTCCTGACTTTC. It translates to CASSSTWAGANVLTF. The chain couples TRBV6-5 to TRBJ2-6; D unresolved. V lost 4 bases and J 4 bases, leaving 11 bases between the germline ends. This CDR3 comprises 15 residues. Germline V gene data show CDR1 as MNHEY and CDR2 as SVGAGI.

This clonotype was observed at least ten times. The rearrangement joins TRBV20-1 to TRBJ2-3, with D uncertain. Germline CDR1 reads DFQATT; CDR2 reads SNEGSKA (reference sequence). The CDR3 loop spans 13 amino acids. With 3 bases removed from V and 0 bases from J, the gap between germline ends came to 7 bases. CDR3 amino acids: CSASIVSTDTQYF. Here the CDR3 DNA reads TGCAGTGCTAGTATCGTAAGCACAGATACGCAGTATTTT.

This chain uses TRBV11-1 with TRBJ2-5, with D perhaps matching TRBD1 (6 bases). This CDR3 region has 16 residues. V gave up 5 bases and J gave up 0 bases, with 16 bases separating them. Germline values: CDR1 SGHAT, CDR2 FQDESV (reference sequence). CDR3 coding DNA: TGTGCCAGCAGCCCCACCTGGACAGAAGACCAAGAGACCCAGTACTTC. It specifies CASSPTWTEDQETQYF.

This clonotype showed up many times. Here the CDR3 DNA reads TGTGCCAGCTCACCAATGGATAGCGGGAGTGGGGCCTACGAGCAGTACTTC. Translated: CASSPMDSGSGAYEQYF. The chain uses TRBV18 and TRBJ2-7; 9 nucleotides line up with TRBD2. The CDR3 extends over 17 amino acids. Germline V gene lookup returns CDR1 KGHSH and CDR2 LQKENI. The J segment lost 2 bases and the V segment lost 2 bases, leaving 10 bases of the junction unmatched.

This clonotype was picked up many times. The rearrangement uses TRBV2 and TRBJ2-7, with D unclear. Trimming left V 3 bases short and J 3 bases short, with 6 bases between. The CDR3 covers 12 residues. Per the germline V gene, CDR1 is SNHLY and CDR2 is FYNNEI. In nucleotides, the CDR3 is TGTGCCAGCAGTGACCGGGTCTACGAGCAGTACTTC. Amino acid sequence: CASSDRVYEQYF.

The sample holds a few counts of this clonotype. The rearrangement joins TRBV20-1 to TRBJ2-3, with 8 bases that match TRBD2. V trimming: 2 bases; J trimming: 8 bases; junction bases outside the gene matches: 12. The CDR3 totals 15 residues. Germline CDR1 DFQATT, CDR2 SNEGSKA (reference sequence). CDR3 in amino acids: CSARPPSGSRVTQYF. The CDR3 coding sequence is TGCAGTGCTAGACCACCTAGCGGGTCTCGGGTTACGCAGTATTTT.

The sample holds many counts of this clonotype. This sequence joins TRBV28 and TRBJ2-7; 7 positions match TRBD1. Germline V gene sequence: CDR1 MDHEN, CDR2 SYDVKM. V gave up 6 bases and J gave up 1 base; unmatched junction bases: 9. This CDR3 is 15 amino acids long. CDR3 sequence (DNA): TGTGCCAGCAGGGTGACAGGGTCCCAATCCTACGAGCAGTACTTC. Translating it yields CASRVTGSQSYEQYF.

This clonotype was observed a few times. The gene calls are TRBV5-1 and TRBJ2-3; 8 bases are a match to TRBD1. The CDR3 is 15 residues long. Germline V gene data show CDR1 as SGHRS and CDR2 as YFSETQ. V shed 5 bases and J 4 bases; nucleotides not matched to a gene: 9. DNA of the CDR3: TGCGCCAGCAGTTTAGACAGGGGAAACCCAGATACGCAGTATTTT. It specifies CASSLDRGNPDTQYF. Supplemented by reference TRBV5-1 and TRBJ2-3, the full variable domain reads KAGVTQTPRYLIKTRGQQVTLSCSPISGHRSVSWYQQTPGQGLQFLFEYFSETQRNKGNFPGRFSGRQFSNSRSEMNVSTLELGDSALYLCASSLDRGNPDTQYFGPGTRLTVL.

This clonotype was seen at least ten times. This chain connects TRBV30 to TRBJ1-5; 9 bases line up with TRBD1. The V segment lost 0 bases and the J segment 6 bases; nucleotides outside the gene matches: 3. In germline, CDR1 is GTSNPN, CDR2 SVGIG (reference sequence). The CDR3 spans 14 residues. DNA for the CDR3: TGTGCCTGGAGTGTCACAGGGGGCAGTCAGCCCCAGCATTTT. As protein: CAWSVTGGSQPQHF.

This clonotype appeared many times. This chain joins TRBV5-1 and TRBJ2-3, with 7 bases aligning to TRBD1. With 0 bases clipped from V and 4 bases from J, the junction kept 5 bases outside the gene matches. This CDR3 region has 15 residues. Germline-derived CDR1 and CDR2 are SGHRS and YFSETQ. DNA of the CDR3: TGCGCCAGCAGCTTGGGACAGGGCGACGCAGATACGCAGTATTTT. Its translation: CASSLGQGDADTQYF.

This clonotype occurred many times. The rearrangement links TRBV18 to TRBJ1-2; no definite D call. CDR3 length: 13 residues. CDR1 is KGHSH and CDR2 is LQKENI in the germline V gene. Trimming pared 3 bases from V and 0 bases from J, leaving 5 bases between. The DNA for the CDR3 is TGTGCCAGCTCACCGAAATCTAACTATGGCTACACCTTC. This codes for CASSPKSNYGYTF.